This T cell receptor beta chain was documented in a study of CD8 T cells in Susac syndrome. This clonotype was detected once. Control patients had untreated stable or active relapsing-remitting multiple sclerosis by revised McDonald criteria. Negative isolation was used for CD8+ and CD4+ T cells, and FACS enrichment was applied to TEMRA cells. cDNA came from around 0.5 to 1 ug RNA primed by random hexamers. The immunoSEQ assay covered 54 Vbeta and 13 Jbeta segments for CDR3. TCRdb reprocessed the immunoSEQ multiplex PCR reads via MiXCR and lists one record per CDR3 protein. Counted here are roughly 200,000 distinct CDR3 sequences, more than 85% occurring once; the ten biggest clones make up around 0.082%. CDR3 length: 15 amino acids. From germline, CDR1 is SNHLY and CDR2 FYNNEI. Trimming removed 3 bases at V and 5 bases at J, with 16 bases between.

The chain carries TRBV2 and TRBJ1-2, with D perhaps TRBD1 (5 bases). The material sequenced was CD4+ T cells from PBMCs. The receptor was derived from a human donor with multiple sclerosis. CDR3 sequence reads: CASSEDGGTVYGYTF. CDR3 coding DNA: TGTGCCAGCAGTGAGGATGGGGGGACGGTTTATGGCTACACCTTC.